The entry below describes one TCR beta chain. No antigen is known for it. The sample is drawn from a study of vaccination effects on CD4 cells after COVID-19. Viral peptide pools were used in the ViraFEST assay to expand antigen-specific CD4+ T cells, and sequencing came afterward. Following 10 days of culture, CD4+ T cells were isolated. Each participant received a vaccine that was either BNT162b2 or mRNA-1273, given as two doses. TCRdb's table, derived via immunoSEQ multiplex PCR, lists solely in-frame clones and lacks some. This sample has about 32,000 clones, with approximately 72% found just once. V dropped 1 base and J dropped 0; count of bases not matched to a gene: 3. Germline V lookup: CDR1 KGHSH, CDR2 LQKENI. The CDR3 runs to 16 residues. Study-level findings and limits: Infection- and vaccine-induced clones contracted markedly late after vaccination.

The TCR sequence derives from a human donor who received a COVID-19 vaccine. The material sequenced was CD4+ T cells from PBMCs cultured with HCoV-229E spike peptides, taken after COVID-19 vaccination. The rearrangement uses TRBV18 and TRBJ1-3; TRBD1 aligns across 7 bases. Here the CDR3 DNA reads TGTGCCAGCTCACCACAGGGACAGTACTCTGGAAACACCATATATTTT. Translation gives CASSPQGQYSGNTIYF.